This T cell receptor beta chain was observed in a study of OX40 agonist ivuxolimab in advanced cancers. Regarding the research as a whole: Ivuxolimab, which targeted the costimulatory receptor OX40 (CD134), was an agonistic, fully human IgG2 monoclonal antibody. Intravenous ivuxolimab was administered to patients every 2 weeks at six dose levels: 0.01, 0.1, 0.3, 1.5, 3 and 10 mg/kg. Of the approximately 50 dose-escalation patients, hepatocellular carcinoma was present in about 20, melanoma in around 15, renal cell carcinoma in 9 and head and neck cancer in 9. In the dose-escalation cohort, roughly 80% of patients were male, and the mean age was approximately 60 years, with a range of roughly 20 to 80. Patients were allowed to have had prior anti-PD-1, anti-PD-L1 or anti-CTLA-4 therapy, and roughly 40% of the dose-escalation patients had previously received checkpoint inhibitors. Partial responses were achieved by three dose-escalation patients, of whom one had hepatocellular carcinoma and two had cutaneous melanoma. Peripheral TCRbeta sequencing aimed to test whether ivuxolimab altered TCR sequence diversity and caused clonal T-cell expansion. The paper covers the monotherapy dose-escalation part of the phase I ivuxolimab trial, which included N of about 50 patients.

Genomic DNA was extracted from sorted cells for sequencing of the TCRbeta CDR3 region. TCRbeta CDR3 regions were sequenced using the immunoSEQ Assay. TCRdb obtained this table from immuneACCESS and retained in-frame rearrangements with V and J assigned. These tables miss some clones; where compared with another copy, unresolved V genes account for less than half of the shortfall, and the remainder is unexplained. This sample comprises around 60,000 clones, more than 75% of them detected only once. The top ten hold approximately 1% of the sample. What the study reported, not specific to this receptor: Partial responders in the 0.1-3.0 mg/kg groups had among the lowest normalized peripheral clonal expansion, especially among CD8+ T cells. Low levels of normalized T-cell clonal expansion were also seen in some patients who did not respond. At doses from 0.1 to 3.0 mg/kg, clonal expansion was seen in both CD4+ and CD8+ blood T cells between baseline and week 6. After ivuxolimab, more expanded clones were found on average in CD8+ T cells than in CD4+ T cells. Which antigens the clonally expanded peripheral T cells were specific for was not determined.

The trial excluded patients who had a history of autoimmune disease or were on systemic immunosuppression. Peripheral blood for TCR sequencing was drawn from every dose cohort at baseline, at cycle 4 day 1 and at cycle 7 day 1. Samples were obtained from an open-label, multicenter, first-in-human phase I dose-escalation trial of ivuxolimab. The trial enrolled adults with locally advanced or metastatic head and neck squamous cell, hepatocellular, melanoma or renal cell carcinoma. Before TCR sequencing, CD4+ and CD8+ T cells were separately sorted from peripheral blood. Turning to this clone: Its antigen target is currently unknown. Base quality data are lacking; no much larger clone is found one base away.

From the germline V gene, CDR1 is KGHSY and CDR2 is FQNENV. The CDR3 contains 17 residues, cysteine and phenylalanine counted. Only CDR3 DNA remains: 51 bases, in frame from the first base. Trimmed from V: 2 bases; trimmed from J: 2 bases; junction bases lacking a gene match: 9. The receptor comes from an adult with an advanced solid tumor such as melanoma, head and neck, liver or kidney cancer. The sequence links TRBV16 to TRBJ2-3, and TRBD1 aligns with 8 junction nucleotides. This specimen consisted of CD4+ or CD8+ T cells sorted from blood, obtained in a trial of the OX40 agonist ivuxolimab. The CDR3 region: CASSQRNRGWPTDTQYF. The base sequence is TGTGCCAGCAGCCAACGGAACAGGGGGTGGCCCACAGATACGCAGTATTTT.